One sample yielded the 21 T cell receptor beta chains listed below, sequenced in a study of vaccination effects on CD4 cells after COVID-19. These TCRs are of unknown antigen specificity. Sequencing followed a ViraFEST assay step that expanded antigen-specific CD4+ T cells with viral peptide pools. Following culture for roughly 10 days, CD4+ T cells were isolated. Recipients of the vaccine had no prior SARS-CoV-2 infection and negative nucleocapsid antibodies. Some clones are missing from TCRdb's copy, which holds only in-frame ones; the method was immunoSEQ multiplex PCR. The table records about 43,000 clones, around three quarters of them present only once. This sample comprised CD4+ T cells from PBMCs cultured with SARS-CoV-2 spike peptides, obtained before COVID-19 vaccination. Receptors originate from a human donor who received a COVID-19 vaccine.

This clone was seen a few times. Here the CDR3 reads CASSRGDQPQHF. CDR3 bases: TGTGCCAGCTCCAGAGGGGATCAGCCCCAGCATTTT. The gene calls are TRBV2 and TRBJ1-5; D is possibly TRBD1 (5 bases). With 8 bases removed from V and 5 bases from J, the gap between germline ends came to 10 bases. The CDR3 covers 12 residues. Germline V gene data show CDR1 as SNHLY and CDR2 as FYNNEI.

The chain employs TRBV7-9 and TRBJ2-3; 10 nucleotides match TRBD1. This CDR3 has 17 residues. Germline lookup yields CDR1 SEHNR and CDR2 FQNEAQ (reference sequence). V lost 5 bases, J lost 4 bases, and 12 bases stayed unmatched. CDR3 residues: CASSDLSGQGGSDTQYF. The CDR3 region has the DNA TGTGCCAGCAGCGATTTATCTGGACAGGGGGGTTCAGATACGCAGTATTTT.

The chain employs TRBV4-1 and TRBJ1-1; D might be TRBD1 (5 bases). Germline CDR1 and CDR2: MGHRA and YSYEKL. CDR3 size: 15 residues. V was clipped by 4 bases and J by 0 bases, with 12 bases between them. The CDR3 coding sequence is TGCGCCAGCAGCCTAACCGGGGCCATGAACACTGAAGCTTTCTTT. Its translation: CASSLTGAMNTEAFF.

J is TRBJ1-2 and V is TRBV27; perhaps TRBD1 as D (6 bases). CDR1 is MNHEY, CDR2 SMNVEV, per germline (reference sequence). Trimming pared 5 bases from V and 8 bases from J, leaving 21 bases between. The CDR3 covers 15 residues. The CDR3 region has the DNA TGTGCCAGCAGTCTCCACAGGGCGTCGTTTGAAGGCTACACCTTC. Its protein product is CASSLHRASFEGYTF.

The CDR3 nucleotides read TGTGCCAGCAGTTCCACTAGCGGGGTCCCGGGGGAGCTGTTTTTT. Its protein is CASSSTSGVPGELFF. The chain couples TRBV6-5 to TRBJ2-2, with TRBD2 identical over 10 bases. CDR1 MNHEY and CDR2 SVGAGI come from the germline V gene. The CDR3 extends over 15 amino acids. Unmatched junction bases numbered 7, after V lost 4 bases and J lost 8 bases.

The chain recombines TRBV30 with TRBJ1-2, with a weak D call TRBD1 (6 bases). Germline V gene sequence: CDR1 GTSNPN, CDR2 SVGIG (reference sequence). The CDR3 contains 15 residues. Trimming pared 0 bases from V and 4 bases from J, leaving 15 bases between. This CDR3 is CAWSVGGAWGYGYTF. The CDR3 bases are TGTGCCTGGAGTGTAGGGGGGGCTTGGGGCTATGGCTACACCTTC.

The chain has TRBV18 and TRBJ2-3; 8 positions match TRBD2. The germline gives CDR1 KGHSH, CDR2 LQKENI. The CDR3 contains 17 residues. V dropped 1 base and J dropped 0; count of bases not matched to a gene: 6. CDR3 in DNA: TGTGCCAGCTCACCACTGCGTGCGGGGGGAAGCACAGATACGCAGTATTTT. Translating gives CASSPLRAGGSTDTQYF. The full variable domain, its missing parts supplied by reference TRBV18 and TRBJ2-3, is NAGVMQNPRHLVRRRGQEARLRCSPMKGHSHVYWYRQLPEEGLKFMVYLQKENIIDESGMPKERFSAEFPKEGPSILRIQQVVRGDSAAYFCASSPLRAGGSTDTQYFGPGTRLTVL.

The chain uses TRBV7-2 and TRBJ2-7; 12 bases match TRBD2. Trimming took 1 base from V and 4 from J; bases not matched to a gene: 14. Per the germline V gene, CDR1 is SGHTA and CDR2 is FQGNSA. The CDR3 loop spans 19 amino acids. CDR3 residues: CASSLDRLAGGPSVYEQYV. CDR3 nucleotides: TGTGCCAGCAGCTTAGATAGGCTAGCGGGGGGGCCGTCCGTTTACGAGCAGTACGTC.

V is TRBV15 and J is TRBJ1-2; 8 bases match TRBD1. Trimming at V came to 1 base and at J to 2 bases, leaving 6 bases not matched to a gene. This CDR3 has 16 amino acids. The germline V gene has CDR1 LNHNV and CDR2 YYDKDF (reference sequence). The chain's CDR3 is CATSRGLDRVNYGYTF. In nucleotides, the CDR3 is TGTGCCACCAGCAGAGGATTGGACAGGGTGAACTATGGCTACACCTTC.

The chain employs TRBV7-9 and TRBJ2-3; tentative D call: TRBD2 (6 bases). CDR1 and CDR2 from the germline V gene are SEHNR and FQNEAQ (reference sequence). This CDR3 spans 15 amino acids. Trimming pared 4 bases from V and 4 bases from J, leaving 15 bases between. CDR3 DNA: TGTGCCAGCAGCTCAACGACTAGTAGGGCAGATACGCAGTATTTT. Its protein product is CASSSTTSRADTQYF.

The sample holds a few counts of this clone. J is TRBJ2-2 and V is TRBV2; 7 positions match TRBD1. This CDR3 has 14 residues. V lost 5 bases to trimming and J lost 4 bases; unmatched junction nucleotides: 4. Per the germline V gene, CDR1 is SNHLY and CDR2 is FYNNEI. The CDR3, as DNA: TGTGCCAGCAGTTGGGGACAGCCCACCGGGGAGCTGTTTTTT. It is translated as CASSWGQPTGELFF. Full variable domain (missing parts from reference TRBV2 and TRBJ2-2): EPEVTQTPSHQVTQMGQEVILRCVPISNHLYFYWYRQILGQKVEFLVSFYNNEISEKSEIFDDQFSVERPDGSNFTLKIRSTKLEDSAMYFCASSWGQPTGELFFGEGSRLTVL.

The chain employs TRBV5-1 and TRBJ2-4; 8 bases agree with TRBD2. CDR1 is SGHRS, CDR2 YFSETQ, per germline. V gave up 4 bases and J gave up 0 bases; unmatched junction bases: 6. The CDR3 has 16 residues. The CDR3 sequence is CASSPPGGKAKNIQYF. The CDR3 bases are TGCGCCAGCAGCCCTCCGGGGGGGAAAGCCAAAAACATTCAGTACTTC.

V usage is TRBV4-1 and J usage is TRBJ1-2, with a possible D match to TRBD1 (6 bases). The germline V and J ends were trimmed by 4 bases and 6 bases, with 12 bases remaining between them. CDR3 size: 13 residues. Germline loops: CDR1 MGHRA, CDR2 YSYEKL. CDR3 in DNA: TGCGCCAGCAGCCTACAGGGAGCCAATGGCTACACCTTC. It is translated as CASSLQGANGYTF.

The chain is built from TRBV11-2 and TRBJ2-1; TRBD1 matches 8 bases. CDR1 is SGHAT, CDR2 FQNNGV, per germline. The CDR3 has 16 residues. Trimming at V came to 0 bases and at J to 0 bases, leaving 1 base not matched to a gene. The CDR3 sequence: CASSLEQGVSYNEQFF. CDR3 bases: TGTGCCAGCAGCTTAGAACAGGGGGTCTCCTACAATGAGCAGTTCTTC.

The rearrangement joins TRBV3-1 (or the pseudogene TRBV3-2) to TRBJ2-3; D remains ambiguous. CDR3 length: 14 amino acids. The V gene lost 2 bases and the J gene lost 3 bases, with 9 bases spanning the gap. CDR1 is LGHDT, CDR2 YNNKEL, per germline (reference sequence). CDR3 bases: TGTGCCAGCAGCCAATCGGGCGCAACAGATACGCAGTATTTT. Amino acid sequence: CASSQSGATDTQYF.

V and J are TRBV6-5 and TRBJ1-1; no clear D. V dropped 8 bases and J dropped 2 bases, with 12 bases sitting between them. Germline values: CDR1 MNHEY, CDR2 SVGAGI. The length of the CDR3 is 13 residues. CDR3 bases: TGTGCCAGCTTAGAGCACCTTAACACTGAAGCTTTCTTT. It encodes CASLEHLNTEAFF.

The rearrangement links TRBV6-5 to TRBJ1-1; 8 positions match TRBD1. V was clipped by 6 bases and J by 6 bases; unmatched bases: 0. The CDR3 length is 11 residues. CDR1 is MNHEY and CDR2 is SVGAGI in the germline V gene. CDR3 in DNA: TGTGCCAGCAGGACAGGGGCTGAAGCTTTCTTT. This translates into CASRTGAEAFF.

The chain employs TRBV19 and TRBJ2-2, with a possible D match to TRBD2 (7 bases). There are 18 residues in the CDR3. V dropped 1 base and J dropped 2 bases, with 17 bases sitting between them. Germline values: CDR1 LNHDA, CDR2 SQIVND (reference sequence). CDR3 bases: TGTGCCAGTAGTATAGCCCAGGGGCGGGGGATCAACACCGGGGAGCTGTTTTTT. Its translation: CASSIAQGRGINTGELFF.

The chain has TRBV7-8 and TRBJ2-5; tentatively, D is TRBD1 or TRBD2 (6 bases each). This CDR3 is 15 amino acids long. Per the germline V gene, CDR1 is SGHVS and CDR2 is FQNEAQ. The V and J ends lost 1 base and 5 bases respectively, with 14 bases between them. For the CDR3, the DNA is TGTGCCAGCAGCTTAGATGTGCAGGGGAGGGAGACCCAGTACTTC. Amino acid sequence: CASSLDVQGRETQYF.

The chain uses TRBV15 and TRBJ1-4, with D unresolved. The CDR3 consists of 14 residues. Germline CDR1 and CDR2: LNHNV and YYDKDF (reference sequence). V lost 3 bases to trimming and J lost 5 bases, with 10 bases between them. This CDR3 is CATSRSVGNEKLFF. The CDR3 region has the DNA TGTGCCACCAGCAGGTCAGTGGGCAATGAAAAACTGTTTTTT.

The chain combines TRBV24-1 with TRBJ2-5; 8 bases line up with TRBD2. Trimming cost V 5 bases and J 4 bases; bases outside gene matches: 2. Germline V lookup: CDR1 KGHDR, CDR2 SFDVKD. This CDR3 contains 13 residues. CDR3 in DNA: TGTGCCACCAGTGGAGCGGGGGTAGAGACCCAGTACTTC. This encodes CATSGAGVETQYF.